This section outlines one T cell receptor beta chain sequence together with its context. The length of the CDR3 is 16 residues. V shed 2 bases and J shed 2 bases, with 14 bases lying between them. CDR1 and CDR2 (germline): MNHEY, SVGAGI. The source of the sample is a study of T cell changes during pregnancy in multiple sclerosis. Assay used: immunoSEQ multiplex PCR; TCRdb lists only in-frame clones, some missing. The table includes 90,000 to 120,000 clones, approximately 92% detected once. The input for sequencing was peripheral blood, taken in the second trimester of pregnancy. The chain carries TRBV6-5 and TRBJ2-3; weak D call: TRBD1 (5 bases). This receptor was taken from a female donor with multiple sclerosis, enrolled in a pregnancy study. The CDR3 nucleotides are TGTGCCAGCAGTTACGTGGCTCTTGGGGCCACAGATACGCAGTATTTT. It yields the protein CASSYVALGATDTQYF.